This record concerns one T cell receptor (beta chain) sequence. Its antigen is not yet known. No base quality values were provided; no much bigger clone lies one nucleotide off. Library preparation employed the immunoSEQ multiplex PCR assay. On the study's bioinformatics: A statistical classification framework was built for diagnosing cytomegalovirus status from the catalog of TCR beta chain sequences. Here the immuneACCESS table is served through TCRdb, limited to in-frame sequences with V and J called. Missing clones are a known gap in these copies; in checked studies unresolved V genes cover under half, and the rest lacks a known reason. The DNA was the basis for D and trimming; V, J and clone size are from that table. The sample records about 250,000 clones, about 90% of which are singletons. The ten largest clones capture 12% of the sample. The CDR3 measures 14 amino acids from cysteine to phenylalanine. Of all the DNA, just the CDR3 is kept, 42 bases in frame from base 1. CDR1 is given as MDHEN and CDR2 as SYDVKM, both from the germline V gene. Trimming removed 5 bases from V and 4 bases from J, leaving 12 bases between the germline ends.

The data derive from a study of cytomegalovirus exposure and HLA in healthy donors (dated by TCRdb to 2016 to 2017). Broadly, across the study: A later analysis indicated that the 120 validation repertoires were generated on the platform also employed for the 650 to 850 repertoires of the first cohort. The aim of the study was to test whether cataloging public T cell receptors could identify signatures of past pathogen exposure. Besides the first cohort of 550 to 750 subjects, a separate validation cohort made up of roughly 120 different subjects was used. The study combined high-throughput TCR immunosequencing, statistical association of individual TCRs with disease status, and machine learning to predict cytomegalovirus infection status. The study at large found these results: The authors suggested that the approach could potentially be extended to other disease states and immunological phenotypes. A total of around 150 TCR beta chains were listed by the study as associated with cytomegalovirus. Of the cluster scores, roughly 93% were above 0 in a later analysis, which found that TCRs clustered in the first cohort also tended to co-occur in the approximately 110 validation repertoires. All 120 repertoires were used to score co-occurrence in the validation cohort in a later analysis, because that analysis had no HLA typing for the cohort. While some public TCRs were present in many individuals, most TCR sequences turned up only very rarely across donors. The classifier was reported to diagnose cytomegalovirus status with high specificity and sensitivity in both the original cohort and the validation cohort. Three of the identified cytomegalovirus-associated TCR beta chains were confirmed in vitro to be specific for cytomegalovirus antigens.

The donors belonged to the validation cohort of about 120 subjects, which was separate from the approximately 610-subject first cohort. This chain joins TRBV28 to TRBJ1-5; the D gene remains uncertain. The material sequenced was PBMCs. The TCR originated in a man aged 18 to 35 in good health and CMV-seropositive. The encoded CDR3 is CASSLPGPNQPQHF. The nucleotide sequence reads TGTGCCAGCAGTCTGCCCGGGCCGAATCAGCCCCAGCATTTT. The full variable domain, completed from the reference TRBV28 and TRBJ1-5 proteins outside the CDR3, reads DVKVTQSSRYLVKRTGEKVFLECVQDMDHENMFWYRQDPGLGLRLIYFSYDVKMKEKGDIPEGYSVSREKKERFSLILESASTNQTSMYLCASSLPGPNQPQHFGDGTRLSIL.